These 30 T cell receptor beta chains share one sample of origin, sequenced in a study of CD8 T cells in Susac syndrome. The RNA input was roughly 0.45 to 1 ug, and it was reverse transcribed with random hexamers. One entry per CDR3 protein, called by TCRdb with MiXCR from the immunoSEQ multiplex PCR reads. There are under 550,000 distinct CDR3 sequences in the sample; around 83% occur only once, and about 0.12% lies in the top ten. Sequencing was performed on CD8+ T cells from PBMCs. These TCRs come from a human donor with multiple sclerosis.

This clonotype has just one count. This sequence joins TRBV30 and TRBJ1-1; unclear D gene. Trimming shortened V by 4 bases and J by 8 bases, and 11 bases separated the two germline ends. Per germline, CDR1 GTSNPN and CDR2 SVGIG (reference sequence). The CDR3 is 11 residues long. CDR3 nucleotides: TGTGCCTGGAACGGGCAGGAAGAAGCTTTCTTT. This gives the protein CAWNGQEEAFF.

This clonotype showed up just a few times. The chain carries TRBV29-1 and TRBJ2-7; TRBD1 might be the D (6 bases). CDR1 is SQVTM and CDR2 is ANQGSEA in the germline V gene. V dropped 6 bases and J dropped 3 bases, with 12 bases sitting between them. The CDR3 length is 12 residues. The CDR3 region has the DNA TGCAGCGTCTTACAGGGTTTCTACGAGCAGTACTTC. This gives the protein CSVLQGFYEQYF.

This chain links TRBV30 with TRBJ2-1; possibly TRBD2 for D (5 bases). The CDR3 runs 12 residues. V was trimmed by 6 bases and J by 7 bases, leaving 13 bases between them. Looked up from germline, CDR1 is GTSNPN and CDR2 is SVGIG (reference sequence). In DNA, the CDR3 is TGTGCCTGTGACTTATTAGCGAATGAGCAGTTCTTC. This gives the protein CACDLLANEQFF. Full variable domain (missing parts from reference TRBV30 and TRBJ2-1): SQTIHQWPATLVQPVGSPLSLECTVEGTSNPNLYWYRQAAGRGLQLLFYSVGIGQISSEVPQNLSASRPQDRQFILSSKKLLLSDSGFYLCACDLLANEQFFGPGTRLTVL.

The V and J genes are TRBV10-3 and TRBJ2-7; 13 bases are shared with TRBD2. J was trimmed by 3 bases and V by 6 bases; bases with no gene match: 5. The CDR3 loop spans 15 amino acids. The germline CDR1 and CDR2 sequences are ENHRY and SYGVKD. CDR3 loop: CAISWTSGSNYEQYF. The CDR3 bases are TGTGCCATCAGCTGGACTAGCGGGAGTAACTACGAGCAGTACTTC.

V usage is TRBV30 and J usage is TRBJ2-7; the D call may be TRBD1 or TRBD2 (6 bases each). This CDR3 has 17 residues. The germline CDR1 and CDR2 sequences are GTSNPN and SVGIG (reference sequence). V was cut by 3 bases and J by 0 bases, with 21 bases left in between. CDR3 region: CAWSPGRGGGISYEQYF. For the CDR3, the DNA is TGTGCCTGGAGCCCAGGAAGAGGAGGGGGGATCTCCTACGAGCAGTACTTC.

The V call is TRBV6-5, the J call TRBJ2-2, with TRBD1 matching over 11 bases. The germline CDR1 and CDR2 sequences are MNHEY and SVGAGI. The V segment lost 1 base and the J segment 5 bases; nucleotides outside the gene matches: 3. The CDR3 totals 16 residues. CDR3 in DNA: TGTGCCAGCAGTTACTTCGGACAGGGGGCTACCGGGGAGCTGTTTTTT. Protein product: CASSYFGQGATGELFF.

V and J are TRBV12-3 or TRBV12-4 and TRBJ2-5; possible D gene TRBD2, 6 bases. V gave up 5 bases and J gave up 5 bases, with 18 bases separating them. This CDR3 contains 15 residues. The CDR3 is CASSPSEGGGETQYF. The DNA for the CDR3 is TGTGCCAGCAGTCCCTCCGAGGGAGGAGGTGAGACCCAGTACTTC.

This chain joins TRBV19 and TRBJ1-2; no clear D. Trimming took off 6 bases at V and 4 bases at J, with 12 bases between the two ends. From germline, CDR1 is LNHDA and CDR2 SQIVND (reference sequence). The CDR3 is 13 residues long. The CDR3 sequence: CASSYGQVYGYTF. The CDR3 region has the DNA TGTGCCAGTAGCTACGGCCAGGTCTATGGCTACACCTTC. The whole variable domain, filled in from reference TRBV19 and TRBJ1-2, reads DGGITQSPKYLFRKEGQNVTLSCEQNLNHDAMYWYRQDPGQGLRLIYYSQIVNDFQKGDIAEGYSVSREKKESFPLTVTSAQKNPTAFYLCASSYGQVYGYTFGSGTRLTVV.

This clonotype was counted a single time. The rearrangement links TRBV5-1 to TRBJ2-7, with a tentative D call TRBD1 (6 bases). Trimming left V 4 bases short and J 3 bases short, with 14 bases between. This CDR3 region has 14 residues. In germline, CDR1 is SGHRS, CDR2 YFSETQ. This CDR3 is CASSRGTRGYEQYF. The CDR3 DNA sequence: TGCGCCAGCAGCAGGGGGACAAGGGGCTACGAGCAGTACTTC.

This chain uses TRBV12-3 or TRBV12-4 with TRBJ2-7; no clear D gene. This CDR3 has 12 amino acids. The V end was cut by 5 bases, the J end by 6 bases, with 11 bases between. Here the CDR3 reads CASSQNRVEQYF. The CDR3 nucleotides are TGTGCCAGCAGTCAAAACCGGGTCGAGCAGTACTTC.

The CDR3 bases are TGTGCCAGCAGCCGGCTAGACCTCACCGGGGAGCTGTTTTTT. Translation gives CASSRLDLTGELFF. J is TRBJ2-2 and V is TRBV14, with D hard to call. The CDR3 is 14 amino acids. Germline V gives CDR1 SGHDN, CDR2 FVKESK. V was cut by 4 bases and J by 4 bases, with 10 bases left in between.

The sample holds one count of this clonotype. The rearrangement joins TRBV20-1 to TRBJ2-7, with 13 bases lining up with TRBD2. The ends lost 2 bases at V and 2 bases at J; junction bases unmatched: 9. The CDR3 sequence is 17 residues long. The germline V gene encodes CDR1 DFQATT and CDR2 SNEGSKA (reference sequence). CDR3 loop: CSARSPGLAGIAYEQYF. CDR3 in DNA: TGCAGTGCTAGATCTCCGGGACTAGCGGGAATCGCCTACGAGCAGTACTTC.

V and J are TRBV4-1 and TRBJ2-7, with 10 bases identical to TRBD2. The length of the CDR3 is 15 residues. Germline V gene lookup returns CDR1 MGHRA and CDR2 YSYEKL. Trimming took 3 bases from V and 2 from J; bases not matched to a gene: 4. The CDR3 coding sequence is TGCGCCAGCAGCCAGCCTAGCGGGGGTCCCTACGAGCAGTACTTC. It is translated as CASSQPSGGPYEQYF.

The chain couples TRBV28 to TRBJ1-5; no clear D gene. The CDR3 totals 14 residues. Germline CDR1 is MDHEN and CDR2 is SYDVKM. The V end lost 2 bases, the J end lost 3 bases, and 8 bases lay between the germline ends. CDR3 in amino acids: CASSLIGNNQPQHF. In DNA form, the CDR3 reads TGTGCCAGCAGTTTAATCGGCAACAATCAGCCCCAGCATTTT.

This chain connects TRBV23-1 to TRBJ1-2, with 7 bases identical to TRBD1. TRBV23-1 is an ORF, and what it does is uncertain. The trim removed 8 bases at V and 0 bases at J, leaving 12 bases unmatched. This CDR3 comprises 16 residues. The CDR3 DNA reads as TGCGCCAGCCTGGCGGGGAACAGGGGTGCTAACTATGGCTACACCTTC. This encodes CASLAGNRGANYGYTF.

This rearrangement joins TRBV6-5 to TRBJ2-3, with a weak D call TRBD1 (5 bases). The CDR3 runs 13 residues. CDR1 and CDR2 (germline): MNHEY, SVGAGI. With 1 base removed from V and 6 bases from J, the gap between germline ends came to 8 bases. CDR3 sequence (DNA): TGTGCCAGCAGTTACTGGGGCCGGGATACGCAGTATTTT. Translating gives CASSYWGRDTQYF.

This chain uses TRBV13 with TRBJ2-7; 13 positions match TRBD2. The germline V gene encodes CDR1 PRHDT and CDR2 FYEKMQ (reference sequence). The CDR3 runs 19 residues. Losses at the gene ends were 5 bases for V and 5 bases for J; bases not matched to a gene: 18. The DNA for the CDR3 is TGTGCCAGCAGCCCAGTCGGACTAGCGGGAGTAAAGCCGTTGGACGAGCAGTACTTC. This codes for CASSPVGLAGVKPLDEQYF.

This clonotype has just a few counts. The chain joins TRBV14 to TRBJ2-3; D is unresolved. Germline V gene data show CDR1 as SGHDN and CDR2 as FVKESK. The V gene lost 1 base and the J gene lost 4 bases, with 3 bases spanning the gap. This CDR3 spans 12 amino acids. The CDR3 sequence is CASSQAPDTQYF. The CDR3 coding sequence is TGTGCCAGCAGCCAAGCCCCAGATACGCAGTATTTT.

The chain couples TRBV6-1 to TRBJ1-1; D not resolved. The V and J ends lost 9 bases and 0 bases respectively, with 14 bases between them. The CDR3 length is 14 residues. The germline V gene has CDR1 MNHNS and CDR2 SASEGT. The CDR3: CASLPLPMNTEAFF. CDR3 DNA: TGTGCCAGTCTCCCCCTCCCTATGAACACTGAAGCTTTCTTT.

The chain combines TRBV6-5 with TRBJ2-1; D is perhaps TRBD2 (5 bases). Germline-derived CDR1 and CDR2 are MNHEY and SVGAGI. V was pared by 2 bases and J by 1 base, with 15 bases between. This CDR3 is built from 17 residues. The CDR3 here is CASSYLFDPGSYNEQFF. The CDR3 bases are TGTGCCAGCAGTTACCTCTTCGATCCGGGATCCTACAATGAGCAGTTCTTC.

The rearrangement uses TRBV4-1 and TRBJ1-1; 7 bases are a match to TRBD1. Germline values: CDR1 MGHRA, CDR2 YSYEKL. The CDR3 runs 15 residues. The V and J ends lost 2 bases and 2 bases, in that order; junction bases with no gene match: 5. The CDR3 loop is CASSQQGTANTEAFF. In nucleotides, the CDR3 is TGCGCCAGCAGCCAACAAGGGACAGCCAACACTGAAGCTTTCTTT.

The rearrangement joins TRBV19 to TRBJ2-7, with D possibly called TRBD1 or TRBD2 (5 bases each). Trimming shortened V by 1 base and J by 3 bases, and 13 bases separated the two germline ends. Germline assignment: CDR1 LNHDA and CDR2 SQIVND (reference sequence). There are 15 residues in the CDR3. CDR3 DNA: TGTGCCAGTAGTATAGTCCGGGACGGGCTCTACGAGCAGTACTTC. It specifies CASSIVRDGLYEQYF.

The genes are TRBV19 and TRBJ1-1, with a weak D call TRBD1 (6 bases). The CDR3 covers 13 residues. V lost 1 base, J lost 5 bases, and 8 bases lay in between. The germline gives CDR1 LNHDA, CDR2 SQIVND (reference sequence). The CDR3 sequence is CASSIAGETEAFF. The CDR3 DNA sequence: TGTGCCAGTAGTATAGCAGGGGAAACTGAAGCTTTCTTT.

V is TRBV10-3 and J is TRBJ2-7; TRBD1 matches 7 bases. CDR1 is ENHRY, CDR2 SYGVKD, per germline. This CDR3 is 12 amino acids long. The J segment lost 2 bases and the V segment lost 8 bases, leaving 3 bases of the junction unmatched. The CDR3 protein is CAIGDRAYEQYF. The CDR3 nucleotides are TGTGCCATCGGGGACAGAGCCTACGAGCAGTACTTC.

This clonotype came up once. The V and J genes are TRBV2 and TRBJ2-7, with 9 nucleotides matching TRBD2. Germline V gene lookup returns CDR1 SNHLY and CDR2 FYNNEI. The J segment lost 6 bases and the V segment lost 4 bases, leaving 4 bases of the junction unmatched. The CDR3 loop spans 13 amino acids. In nucleotides, the CDR3 is TGTGCCAGCAGTGGGCTAGCGGGAAGCGAGCAGTACTTC. Translating gives CASSGLAGSEQYF.

This chain connects TRBV13 to TRBJ2-7; the match to TRBD1 covers 10 bases. With V trimmed by 5 bases and J by 0 bases, 4 bases remained unmatched. Germline values: CDR1 PRHDT, CDR2 FYEKMQ (reference sequence). This CDR3 is 15 amino acids long. CDR3 residues: CASSVGDRGSYEQYF. Here the CDR3 DNA reads TGTGCCAGCAGCGTGGGGGACAGGGGCTCCTACGAGCAGTACTTC.

This chain connects TRBV19 to TRBJ2-1; D uncertain. There are 13 residues in the CDR3. V dropped 2 bases and J dropped 6 bases, with 8 bases sitting between them. Germline V gene sequence: CDR1 LNHDA, CDR2 SQIVND (reference sequence). CDR3 nucleotide sequence: TGTGCCAGTAGTATACATCTGGCCAATGAGCAGTTCTTC. It specifies CASSIHLANEQFF.

The chain is built from TRBV27 and TRBJ2-7; D not resolved. Germline values: CDR1 MNHEY, CDR2 SMNVEV (reference sequence). The CDR3 totals 11 residues. V lost 8 bases to trimming and J lost 0 bases, with 5 bases between them. CDR3: CASGTSYEQYF. For the CDR3, the DNA is TGTGCCAGCGGAACCTCCTACGAGCAGTACTTC.

This clonotype has only one observation. The chain uses TRBV14 and TRBJ1-3, with D tentatively TRBD1 (5 bases). The CDR3 consists of 15 residues. The V gene lost 1 base and the J gene lost 4 bases, with 11 bases spanning the gap. The V gene's germline CDR1 is SGHDN and CDR2 FVKESK. The DNA of the CDR3 is TGTGCCAGCAGCCAAGCAGGGTTGGGAGGAAACACCATATATTTT. This encodes CASSQAGLGGNTIYF. The full variable domain, its missing parts supplied by reference TRBV14 and TRBJ1-3, is EAGVTQFPSHSVIEKGQTVTLRCDPISGHDNLYWYRRVMGKEIKFLLHFVKESKQDESGMPNNRFLAERTGGTYSTLKVQPAELEDSGVYFCASSQAGLGGNTIYFGEGSWLTVV.

This chain joins TRBV5-4 and TRBJ2-7; D may be TRBD2 (6 bases). The length of the CDR3 is 15 residues. With 5 bases removed from V and 4 bases from J, the gap between germline ends came to 19 bases. CDR1 and CDR2 (germline): SGHNT, YYREEE (reference sequence). This chain's CDR3 is CASSITAGLPYEQYF. Here the CDR3 DNA reads TGTGCCAGCAGTATCACAGCGGGCCTTCCTTACGAGCAGTACTTC.